This paragraph reports one T cell receptor (beta chain). Its antigen is currently unknown. The PCR ran on 60 Vbeta and 13 Jbeta primers. This table comes from immunoSEQ multiplex PCR, and its TCRdb copy is limited to in-frame clones, with some not included. The table lists over 150,000 clones, 65% to 85% of them singletons. The entry originates in a study of cytomegalovirus exposure and HLA in healthy donors. Overall study findings and caveats: An analysis was carried out at a later point. It showed that HLA-associated TCR beta chains were more clonally expanded than equally common non-associated chains.

V lost 7 bases and J lost 7; bases outside the gene matches: 3. The CDR3 spans 11 residues. Germline CDR1 SQVTM, CDR2 ANQGSEA. The chain couples TRBV29-1 to TRBJ2-1; the match to TRBD1 covers 8 bases. Material: PBMCs. This TCR derives from a woman between 40 and 50 years old in good health and CMV-seropositive. The CDR3 spells CSGQGANEQFF. CDR3 DNA sequence: TGCAGCGGGCAGGGGGCAAATGAGCAGTTCTTC.